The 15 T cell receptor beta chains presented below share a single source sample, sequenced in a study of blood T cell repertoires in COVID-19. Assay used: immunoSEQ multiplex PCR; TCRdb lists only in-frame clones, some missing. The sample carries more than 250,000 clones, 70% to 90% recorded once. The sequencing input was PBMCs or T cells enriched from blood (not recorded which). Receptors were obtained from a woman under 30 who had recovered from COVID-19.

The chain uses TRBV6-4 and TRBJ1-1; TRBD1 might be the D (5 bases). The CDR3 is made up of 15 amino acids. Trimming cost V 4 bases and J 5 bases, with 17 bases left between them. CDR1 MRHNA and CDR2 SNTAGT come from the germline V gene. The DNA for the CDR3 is TGTGCCAGCAGTGGCTGTGAGTCTCGGGGGACTGAAGCTTTCTTT. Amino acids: CASSGCESRGTEAFF.

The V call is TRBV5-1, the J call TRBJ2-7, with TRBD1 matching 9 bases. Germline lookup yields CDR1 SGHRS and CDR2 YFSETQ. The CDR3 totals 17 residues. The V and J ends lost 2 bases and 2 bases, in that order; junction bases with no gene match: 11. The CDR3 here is CASSFISGTGNPYEQYF. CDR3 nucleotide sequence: TGCGCCAGCAGCTTCATATCCGGGACAGGGAATCCCTACGAGCAGTACTTC.

Written as DNA, the CDR3 is TGCGCCAGCAGCCCCGGACAGGGTGGGCCCTATGGCTACACCTTC. Its protein product is CASSPGQGGPYGYTF. V is TRBV4-1 and J is TRBJ1-2, with 8 bases aligning to TRBD1. CDR3 length: 15 residues. J was trimmed by 4 bases and V by 4 bases; bases with no gene match: 8. Per the germline V gene, CDR1 is MGHRA and CDR2 is YSYEKL.

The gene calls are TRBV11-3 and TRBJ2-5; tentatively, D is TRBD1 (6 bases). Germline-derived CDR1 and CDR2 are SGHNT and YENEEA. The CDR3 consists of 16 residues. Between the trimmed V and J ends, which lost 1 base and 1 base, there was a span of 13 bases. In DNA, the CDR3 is TGTGCCAGCAGCTTAGGGCAGGGGAGCGCCCAAGAGACCCAGTACTTC. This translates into CASSLGQGSAQETQYF.

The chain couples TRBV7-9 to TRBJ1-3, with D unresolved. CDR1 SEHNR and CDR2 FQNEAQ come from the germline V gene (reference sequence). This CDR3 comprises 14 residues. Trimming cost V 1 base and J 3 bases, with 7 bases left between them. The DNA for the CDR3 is TGTGCCAGCAGCTTAGGTACTGATGGAAACACCATATATTTT. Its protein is CASSLGTDGNTIYF.

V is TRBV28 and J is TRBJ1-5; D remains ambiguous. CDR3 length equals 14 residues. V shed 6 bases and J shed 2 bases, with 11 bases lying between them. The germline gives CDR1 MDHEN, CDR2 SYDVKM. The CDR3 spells CASSPPFGNQPQHF. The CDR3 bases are TGTGCCAGCAGCCCCCCATTTGGCAATCAGCCCCAGCATTTT.

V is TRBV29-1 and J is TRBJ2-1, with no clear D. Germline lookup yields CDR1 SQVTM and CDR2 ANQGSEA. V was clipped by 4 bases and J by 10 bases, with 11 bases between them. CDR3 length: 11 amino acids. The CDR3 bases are TGCAGCGTTGGCCCCTCACAGGAGCAGTTCTTC. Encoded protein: CSVGPSQEQFF.

CDR3 nucleotides: TGCGCCAGCAGCCAAGATACAGCGGGACGCTACAATGAGCAGTTCTTC. Its protein product is CASSQDTAGRYNEQFF. This rearrangement joins TRBV4-1 to TRBJ2-1; 7 bases map to TRBD2. V trimming: 0 bases; J trimming: 3 bases; junction bases outside the gene matches: 5. The length of the CDR3 is 16 residues. Germline V gene sequence: CDR1 MGHRA, CDR2 YSYEKL.

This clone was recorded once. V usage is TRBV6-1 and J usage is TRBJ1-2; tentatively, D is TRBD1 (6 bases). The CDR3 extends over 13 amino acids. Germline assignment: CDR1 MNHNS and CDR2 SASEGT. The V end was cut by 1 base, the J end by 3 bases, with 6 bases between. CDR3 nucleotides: TGTGCCAGCAGTGAAGGACAGGACTATGGCTACACCTTC. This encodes CASSEGQDYGYTF.

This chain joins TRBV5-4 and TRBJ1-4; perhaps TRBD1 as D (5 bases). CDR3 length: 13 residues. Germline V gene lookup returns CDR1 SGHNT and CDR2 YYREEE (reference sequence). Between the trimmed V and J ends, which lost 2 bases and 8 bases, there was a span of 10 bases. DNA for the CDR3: TGTGCCAGCAGCTTTGGAGGGGAGGAAAAACTGTTTTTT. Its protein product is CASSFGGEEKLFF.

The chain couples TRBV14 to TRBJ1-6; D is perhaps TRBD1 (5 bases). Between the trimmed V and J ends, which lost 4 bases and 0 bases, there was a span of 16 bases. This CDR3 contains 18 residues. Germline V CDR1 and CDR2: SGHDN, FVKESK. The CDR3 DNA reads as TGTGCCAGCAGCCTGTCTTCCCAGGGAAGCTCCTATAATTCACCCCTCCACTTT. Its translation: CASSLSSQGSSYNSPLHF.

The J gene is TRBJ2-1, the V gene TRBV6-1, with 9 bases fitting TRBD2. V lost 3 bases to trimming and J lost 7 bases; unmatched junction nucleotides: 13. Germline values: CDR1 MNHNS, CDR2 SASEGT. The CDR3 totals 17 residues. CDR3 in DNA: TGTGCCAGCAGTGAGTGGCTAGCGGGGAGCAGGGGTAATGAGCAGTTCTTC. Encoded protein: CASSEWLAGSRGNEQFF.

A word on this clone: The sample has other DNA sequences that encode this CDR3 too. CDR3 residues: CASSPRQNYGYTF. For the CDR3, the DNA is TGTGCCAGCAGTCCGCGACAGAACTATGGCTACACCTTC. The V and J genes are TRBV12-3 or TRBV12-4 and TRBJ1-2; a possible D gene is TRBD1 (5 bases). Trimming took off 5 bases at V and 2 bases at J, with 9 bases between the two ends. The length of the CDR3 is 13 residues.

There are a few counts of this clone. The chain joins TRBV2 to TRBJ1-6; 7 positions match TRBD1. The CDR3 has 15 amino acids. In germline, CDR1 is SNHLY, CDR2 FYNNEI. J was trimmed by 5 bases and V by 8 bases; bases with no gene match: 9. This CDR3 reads CASCTRGGNNSPLHF. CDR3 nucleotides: TGTGCCAGCTGCACGCGAGGGGGCAATAATTCACCCCTCCACTTT.

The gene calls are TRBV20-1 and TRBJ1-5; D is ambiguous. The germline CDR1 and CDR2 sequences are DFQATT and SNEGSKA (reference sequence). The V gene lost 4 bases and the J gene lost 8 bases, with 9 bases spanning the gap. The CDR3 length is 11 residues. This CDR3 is CSATRGKPQHF. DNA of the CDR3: TGCAGTGCTACCCGCGGAAAGCCCCAGCATTTT.